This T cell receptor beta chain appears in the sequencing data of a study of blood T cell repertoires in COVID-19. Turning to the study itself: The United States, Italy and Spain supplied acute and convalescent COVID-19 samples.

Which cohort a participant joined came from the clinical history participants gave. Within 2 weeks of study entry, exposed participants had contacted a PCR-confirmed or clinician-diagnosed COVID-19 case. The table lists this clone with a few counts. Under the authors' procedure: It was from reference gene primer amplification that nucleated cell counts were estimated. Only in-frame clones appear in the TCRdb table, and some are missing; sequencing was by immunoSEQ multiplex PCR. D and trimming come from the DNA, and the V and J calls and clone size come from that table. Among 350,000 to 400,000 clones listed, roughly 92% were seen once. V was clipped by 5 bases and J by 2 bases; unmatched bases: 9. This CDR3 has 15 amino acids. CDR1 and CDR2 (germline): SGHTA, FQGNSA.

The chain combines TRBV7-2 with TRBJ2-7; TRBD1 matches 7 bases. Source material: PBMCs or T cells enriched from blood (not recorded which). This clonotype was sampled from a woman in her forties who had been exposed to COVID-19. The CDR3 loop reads CASSPLQGTTYEQYF. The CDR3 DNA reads TGTGCCAGCAGCCCCTTACAGGGGACAACCTACGAGCAGTACTTC.